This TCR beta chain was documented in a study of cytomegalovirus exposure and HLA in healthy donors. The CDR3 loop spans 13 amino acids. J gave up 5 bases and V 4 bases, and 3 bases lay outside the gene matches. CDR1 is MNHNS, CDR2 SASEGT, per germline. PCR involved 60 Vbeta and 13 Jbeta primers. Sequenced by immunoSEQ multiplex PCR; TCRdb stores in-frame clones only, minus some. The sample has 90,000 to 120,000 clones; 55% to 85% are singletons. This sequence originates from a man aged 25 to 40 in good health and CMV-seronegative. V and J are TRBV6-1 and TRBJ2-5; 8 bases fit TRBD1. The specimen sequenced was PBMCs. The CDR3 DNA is TGTGCCAGCAGTGGCAGGGGGCAGGAGACCCAGTACTTC. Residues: CASSGRGQETQYF.